A selection of T cell receptor beta chains follows, all from one sample in a study of blood T cell repertoires in COVID-19. Some clones are missing from TCRdb's copy, which holds only in-frame ones; the method was immunoSEQ multiplex PCR. The profile shows 45,000 to 65,000 clones, roughly 89% of them singletons. The specimen sequenced was peripheral blood. The receptors stem from a human donor in a cohort sampled during active COVID-19. The CDR3 runs from the conserved cysteine through the conserved F or W. A D gene is named only where the DNA matches it firmly. Not every row has a clone size; where given, it reads once, few, many or a size class.

V gene	D gene	clone size	J gene	CDR3 length	CDR3 DNA	CDR3 protein
TRBV9	TRBD1	.	TRBJ1-2	14	TGTGCCAGCAGCGTAACGGACAGGTCTTATGGCTACACCTTC	CASSVTDRSYGYTF
TRBV7-2	TRBD1	.	TRBJ1-1	11	TGTGCCAGCAGGAACAGGGGGGAAGCTTTCTTT	CASRNRGEAFF
TRBV19	.	.	TRBJ2-3	14	TGTGCCAGTAGTATGAGGCTTCTTGGAGATACGCAGTATTTT	CASSMRLLGDTQYF
TRBV7-2	.	.	TRBJ1-3	16	TGTGCCAGCAGCTTAGCCCCGGGGAGCTCTGGAAACACCATATATTTT	CASSLAPGSSGNTIYF
TRBV9	TRBD1	.	TRBJ1-3	15	TGTGCCAGCAGCGCCACAGGGGGCTCTGGAAACACCATATATTTT	CASSATGGSGNTIYF
TRBV13	TRBD2	.	TRBJ2-5	14	TGTGCCAGCAGCTTGCCCCTAGCGGACGAGACCCAGTACTTC	CASSLPLADETQYF
TRBV19	TRBD1	.	TRBJ1-2	13	TGTGCCAGTAGTCCCAGGGGGTTCTATGGCTACACCTTC	CASSPRGFYGYTF
TRBV21-1	.	.	TRBJ2-3	18	TGTGCCAGCAGCAAAAATGGGCGGGGACAGGGGGTCACAGATACGCAGTATTTT	CASSKNGRGQGVTDTQYF
TRBV2	.	.	TRBJ1-1	14	TGTGCCAGCAGTGAAATGAGGGAGGGTACCGAAGCTTTCTTT	CASSEMREGTEAFF
TRBV9	TRBD1	.	TRBJ2-5	13	TGTGCCAGCAGCGGGACAGGGAGGGAGACCCAGTACTTC	CASSGTGRETQYF
TRBV19	TRBD2	.	TRBJ2-4	17	TGTGCCAGTAGATCCTTGGAGCGGGGACTAGCCAAAAACATTCAGTACTTC	CASRSLERGLAKNIQYF
TRBV2	TRBD1	.	TRBJ2-2	18	TGTGCCAGCAGCGGACCGGGACAGGGGGCGGGGAGCACCGGGGAGCTGTTTTTT	CASSGPGQGAGSTGELFF
TRBV6-6	TRBD1	.	TRBJ1-2	15	TGTGCCAGCAGGGGTGACAGGGTTCGGGGATATGGCTACACCTTC	CASRGDRVRGYGYTF
TRBV7-3	TRBD1	.	TRBJ2-6	19	TGTGCCAGCAGCTTAGTTTGGGGACAGGGGGCTCTTGGGGCCAACGTCCTGACTTTC	CASSLVWGQGALGANVLTF
TRBV15	TRBD2	.	TRBJ2-5	15	TGTGCCACCAGCAGAGGCCTAGCGGGGCAAGAGACCCAGTACTTC	CATSRGLAGQETQYF
TRBV7-9	TRBD1	few	TRBJ1-3	15	TGTGCCAGCACCCCCGGACAGGCGGCGTGGGACACCATATATTTT	CASTPGQAAWDTIYF
TRBV11-2	.	.	TRBJ2-1	11	TGTGCCAGCAGCTTCAATAATGAGCAGTTCTTC	CASSFNNEQFF
TRBV29-1	.	.	TRBJ1-2	12	TGCAGCGTTGATGAGTTGAGGTATGGCTACACCTTC	CSVDELRYGYTF
TRBV5-4	.	.	TRBJ2-7	15	TGTGCCAGCAGCTTTCGTACGGGAGCCACCTACGAGCAGTACTTC	CASSFRTGATYEQYF
TRBV7-8	.	.	TRBJ1-5	16	TGTGCCAGCAGCTTAGCGCGGACACTGAGAAATCAGCCCCAGCATTTT	CASSLARTLRNQPQHF
TRBV19	.	.	TRBJ2-7	15	TGTGCCAGTAGTAAGGGGCAGGGAAGCTCCTACGAGCAGTACTTC	CASSKGQGSSYEQYF
TRBV30	.	.	TRBJ2-4	16	TGTGCCTGGACCAAAGGACAGAGAATAGCCAAAAACATTCAGTACTTC	CAWTKGQRIAKNIQYF
TRBV4-1	.	once	TRBJ1-2	17	TGCGCCAGCAGCCAAGGATGGAGGGACCTCTTGGGTTTTGGCTACACCTTC	CASSQGWRDLLGFGYTF
TRBV5-1	TRBD2	.	TRBJ2-5	15	TGCGCCAGCAGCTTGGTTCTAGCGGGAGGAGAGACCCAGTACTTC	CASSLVLAGGETQYF
TRBV5-1	TRBD2	.	TRBJ2-1	14	TGCGCCAGCAGCTGGGGGACTAGCGGGAGTGAGCAGTTCTTC	CASSWGTSGSEQFF
TRBV28	.	.	TRBJ2-7	15	TGTGCCAGCAGTCCGCTCGGCAGGGACTCCTACGAGCAGTACTTC	CASSPLGRDSYEQYF
TRBV4-1	.	.	TRBJ1-5	13	TGCGCCAGCAGCGGAGACAGCAATCAGCCCCAGCATTTT	CASSGDSNQPQHF
TRBV5-1	TRBD2	.	TRBJ2-3	15	TGCGCCAGCCAAAGGGCTAGCGGGGGGACAGATACGCAGTATTTT	CASQRASGGTDTQYF
TRBV21-1	.	few	TRBJ2-7	13	TGTGCCAGCAGCGCCCGACAGACCTACGAGCAGTACTTC	CASSARQTYEQYF
TRBV7-6	TRBD1	.	TRBJ1-2	16	TGTGCCAGCAGCCTGGACAGGGCGATCGCTAACTATGGCTACACCTTC	CASSLDRAIANYGYTF
TRBV4-3	TRBD2	once	TRBJ2-5	16	TGCGCCAGCAGCCGGATAGCGGGGGGGCCTCGGGAGACCCAGTACTTC	CASSRIAGGPRETQYF
TRBV24-1	.	.	TRBJ2-1	16	TGTGCCACCAGTGATCCCCGGACTCCCGGAACGGGTGAGCAGTTCTTC	CATSDPRTPGTGEQFF
TRBV5-1	.	.	TRBJ2-5	15	TGCGCCAGCAGCTTGTCGGGAGGGGGCCAGGAGGCCCAGTACTTC	CASSLSGGGQEAQYF
TRBV5-1	TRBD1	.	TRBJ2-1	12	TGCGCCAGCAGTGTACAGGGGAATGAGCAGTTCTTC	CASSVQGNEQFF
TRBV5-1	.	.	TRBJ2-7	17	TGCGCCAGCAGCTTCAACCCACCCCAGGGACATTTTTACGAGCAGTACTTC	CASSFNPPQGHFYEQYF